The entry below describes one T cell receptor beta chain. Methods used by the authors: Counts of nucleated cells, estimated from reference gene primer amplification, were obtained. Only in-frame clones appear in the TCRdb table, and some are missing; sequencing was by immunoSEQ multiplex PCR. V, J and clone size derive from that table, while D and trimming were established from the DNA sequence. This sample has fewer than 150,000 clones; about 88% occur once, and the top ten carry about 3%. Germline CDR1 and CDR2: MGHRA and YSYEKL. The CDR3 length is 16 residues. V dropped 4 bases and J dropped 4; count of bases not matched to a gene: 8. These data belong to a study of blood T cell repertoires in COVID-19. Study-level background: COVID-19 samples from acute and convalescent phases originated in the United States, Italy and Spain. The analysed material was cDNA or gDNA that came from T cells, B-cell-depleted T cells, or PBMCs.

The TCR was taken from a man between 35 and 55 years old with acute or convalescent COVID-19. The material sequenced was peripheral blood. This rearrangement joins TRBV4-1 to TRBJ2-3, with 10 bases fitting TRBD2. This chain's CDR3 is CASSPGLASVSDTQYF. The CDR3 DNA reads as TGCGCCAGCAGCCCGGGACTAGCGAGCGTCTCAGATACGCAGTATTTT.